This T cell receptor (beta chain) was obtained from a study of cytomegalovirus exposure and HLA in healthy donors. Study-level findings and limits: As was reported, the classifier diagnosed cytomegalovirus status with high specificity and sensitivity. It was shown in a later analysis that HLA-associated TCR beta chains were more clonally expanded than other, equally common chains. HLA restriction was apparent for most CMV-associated TCR beta chains in a later analysis. Rare TCR sequences dominated, though some public TCRs recurred in many donors.

Germline V gives CDR1 SGHDN, CDR2 FVKESK. This CDR3 has 17 residues. V was pared by 5 bases and J by 4 bases, with 21 bases between. Primers included in the PCR were 60 Vbeta and 13 Jbeta primers. TCRdb's copy holds only in-frame clones and misses some; the assay was immunoSEQ multiplex PCR. The sample yields tens of thousands of clones, around 78% seen once. In regard to this clone: The antigen is unknown.

The sequence was collected from a female donor in good health and CMV-seronegative. V gene TRBV14 combines with J gene TRBJ2-1, with a weak D call TRBD1 (5 bases). The source material was PBMCs. The CDR3 region is CASSEVGSRAPYNEQFF. Written as DNA, the CDR3 is TGTGCCAGCAGCGAAGTGGGTAGCAGGGCTCCTTACAATGAGCAGTTCTTC.